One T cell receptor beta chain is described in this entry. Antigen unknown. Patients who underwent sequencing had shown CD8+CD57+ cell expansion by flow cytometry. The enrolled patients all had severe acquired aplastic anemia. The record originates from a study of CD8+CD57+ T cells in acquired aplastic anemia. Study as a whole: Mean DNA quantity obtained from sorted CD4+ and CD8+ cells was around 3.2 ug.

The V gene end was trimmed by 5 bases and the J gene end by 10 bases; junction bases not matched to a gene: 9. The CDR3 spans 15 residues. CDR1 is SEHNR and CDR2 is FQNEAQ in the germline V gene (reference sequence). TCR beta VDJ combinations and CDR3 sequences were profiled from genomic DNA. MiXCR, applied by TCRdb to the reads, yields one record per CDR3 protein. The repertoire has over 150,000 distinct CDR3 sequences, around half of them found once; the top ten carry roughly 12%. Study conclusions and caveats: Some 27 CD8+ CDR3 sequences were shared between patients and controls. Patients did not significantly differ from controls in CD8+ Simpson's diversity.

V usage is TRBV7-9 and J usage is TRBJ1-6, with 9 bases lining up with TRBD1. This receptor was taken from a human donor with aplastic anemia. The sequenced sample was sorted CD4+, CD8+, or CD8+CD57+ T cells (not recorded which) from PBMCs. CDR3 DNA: TGTGCCAGCAGCCCCTCCGGGACAGGGTCCTCACCCCTCCACTTT. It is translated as CASSPSGTGSSPLHF.